The 28 T cell receptor beta chains below all came from one sample that was sequenced in a study of blood T cell repertoires in COVID-19. Clones were sequenced by immunoSEQ multiplex PCR, and TCRdb holds only the in-frame ones, with some missing. The data show approximately 200,000 clones, roughly three quarters seen once. The sequencing sample was made of peripheral blood. These receptors were taken from a man aged 60 to 69 with active or convalescent COVID-19.

This chain links TRBV20-1 with TRBJ2-1; D is unclear. Germline CDR1 and CDR2: DFQATT and SNEGSKA (reference sequence). Trimming removed 5 bases at V and 4 bases at J, with 6 bases between. The CDR3 loop spans 11 amino acids. CDR3 sequence: CSAPLYNEQFF. The CDR3 DNA follows: TGCAGTGCTCCCCTTTACAATGAGCAGTTCTTC.

This chain joins TRBV6-4 and TRBJ2-2; 14 bases are shared with TRBD2. This CDR3 contains 15 residues. Germline CDR1 MRHNA, CDR2 SNTAGT. V shed 4 bases and J 6 bases; nucleotides not matched to a gene: 1. The CDR3 bases are TGTGCCAGCAGTGTGGGACTAGCGGGAGCCGGGGAGCTGTTTTTT. This gives the protein CASSVGLAGAGELFF.

V usage is TRBV4-2 and J usage is TRBJ1-1; TRBD1 agrees at 10 bases. The CDR3 is 15 residues long. Germline V CDR1 and CDR2: LGHNA, YNFKEQ. V lost 8 bases to trimming and J lost 3 bases; unmatched junction nucleotides: 9. CDR3 in DNA: TGTGCCAGCCTTATGGCCGGGACAGGGGACACTGAAGCTTTCTTT. Translation gives CASLMAGTGDTEAFF.

V usage is TRBV19 and J usage is TRBJ2-1; D is perhaps TRBD2 (6 bases). This CDR3 spans 14 amino acids. V dropped 4 bases and J dropped 8 bases, with 15 bases sitting between them. Germline values: CDR1 LNHDA, CDR2 SQIVND (reference sequence). DNA for the CDR3: TGTGCCAGTAGTAATACCGGCGGGATTCATGAGCAGTTCTTC. Translated: CASSNTGGIHEQFF. Full variable domain (missing parts from reference TRBV19 and TRBJ2-1): DGGITQSPKYLFRKEGQNVTLSCEQNLNHDAMYWYRQDPGQGLRLIYYSQIVNDFQKGDIAEGYSVSREKKESFPLTVTSAQKNPTAFYLCASSNTGGIHEQFFGPGTRLTVL.

The chain uses TRBV7-9 and TRBJ2-4, with 15 bases fitting TRBD2. The CDR3 covers 20 residues. Per the germline V gene, CDR1 is SEHNR and CDR2 is FQNEAQ (reference sequence). V dropped 5 bases and J dropped 0; count of bases not matched to a gene: 11. CDR3 in amino acids: CASSRWTSGRGGLAKNIQYF. The CDR3 DNA reads as TGTGCCAGCAGCAGATGGACTAGCGGGAGGGGAGGGCTAGCCAAAAACATTCAGTACTTC.

The chain couples TRBV29-1 to TRBJ1-4; a weak D match, TRBD1 (6 bases). V was shortened by 7 bases and J by 8 bases, with 17 bases between the two germline ends. Germline loops: CDR1 SQVTM, CDR2 ANQGSEA. This CDR3 spans 13 amino acids. The CDR3 here is CSARTERLEKLFF. The CDR3 DNA is TGCAGCGCCCGGACAGAAAGACTGGAAAAACTGTTTTTT.

The rearrangement uses TRBV18 and TRBJ1-2, with D perhaps matching TRBD1 (5 bases). Germline V gene lookup returns CDR1 KGHSH and CDR2 LQKENI. Trimming left V 5 bases short and J 5 bases short, with 12 bases between. This CDR3 spans 13 amino acids. The CDR3 spells CASSEGASYGYTF. CDR3 DNA sequence: TGTGCCAGCTCAGAAGGGGCCTCATATGGCTACACCTTC.

V and J are TRBV7-9 and TRBJ1-4; TRBD1 is a possible D gene (5 bases). V was pared by 5 bases and J by 5 bases, with 21 bases between. The CDR3 consists of 17 residues. Germline V gene data show CDR1 as SEHNR and CDR2 as FQNEAQ (reference sequence). CDR3 region: CASSPPWPRGRNEKLFF. As DNA, the CDR3 is TGTGCCAGCAGCCCACCCTGGCCAAGGGGCAGGAATGAAAAACTGTTTTTT.

This clone was observed a few times. The chain carries TRBV19 and TRBJ1-5; D call uncertain. Germline CDR1 reads LNHDA; CDR2 reads SQIVND (reference sequence). V lost 5 bases to trimming and J lost 7 bases, with 18 bases between them. The CDR3 sequence is 15 residues long. CDR3 region: CASSPSTGTGQPQHF. The CDR3 coding sequence is TGTGCCAGTAGTCCCTCGACGGGTACGGGGCAGCCCCAGCATTTT.

The chain's CDR3 is CASSLSVWETQYF. The CDR3 DNA sequence: TGTGCCAGCAGCTTGAGTGTTTGGGAGACCCAGTACTTC. This chain uses TRBV7-3 with TRBJ2-5; the D is unclear. This CDR3 has 13 amino acids. V gave up 3 bases and J gave up 5 bases, with 10 bases separating them. Germline CDR1 reads SGHTA; CDR2 reads FQGTGA.

This clone was seen only a few times. Other DNA variants within this sample encode the same CDR3. The CDR3 DNA follows: TGCGCCAGCAGCTTAGGGAGCTCCTACGAGCAGTACTTC. This gives the protein CASSLGSSYEQYF. V usage is TRBV5-1 and J usage is TRBJ2-7, with D tentatively TRBD2 (5 bases). The V end lost 2 bases, the J end lost 0 bases, and 6 bases lay between the germline ends. Germline V gives CDR1 SGHRS, CDR2 YFSETQ. The CDR3 covers 13 residues.

A note on this clone: Other nucleotide sequences from this sample produce the same CDR3. The chain carries TRBV28 and TRBJ1-4; 8 nucleotides match TRBD1. The germline CDR1 and CDR2 sequences are MDHEN and SYDVKM. V trimming: 4 bases; J trimming: 4 bases; junction bases outside the gene matches: 5. The CDR3 consists of 15 residues. CDR3 sequence (DNA): TGTGCCAGCAGTTCTGGACAGGGTGTTAATGAAAAACTGTTTTTT. This encodes CASSSGQGVNEKLFF.

The chain recombines TRBV5-1 with TRBJ2-3, with 7 nucleotides matching TRBD1. The germline CDR1 and CDR2 sequences are SGHRS and YFSETQ. The trim removed 1 base at V and 0 bases at J, leaving 5 bases unmatched. CDR3 length: 16 residues. CDR3 residues: CASSLLAGGSTDTQYF. The CDR3 DNA is TGCGCCAGCAGCTTGTTGGCAGGGGGTAGCACAGATACGCAGTATTTT.

V is TRBV5-1 and J is TRBJ2-2, with 7 bases matching TRBD2. There are 15 residues in the CDR3. Unmatched junction bases numbered 6, after V lost 3 bases and J lost 4 bases. Germline CDR1 reads SGHRS; CDR2 reads YFSETQ. The CDR3, as DNA: TGCGCCAGCAGCTCTGGGGAGGGCGGCACCGGGGAGCTGTTTTTT. This translates into CASSSGEGGTGELFF. Based on the CDR3 plus reference TRBV5-1 and TRBJ2-2, the full variable domain is KAGVTQTPRYLIKTRGQQVTLSCSPISGHRSVSWYQQTPGQGLQFLFEYFSETQRNKGNFPGRFSGRQFSNSRSEMNVSTLELGDSALYLCASSSGEGGTGELFFGEGSRLTVL.

The chain employs TRBV10-3 and TRBJ1-3, with D tentatively TRBD1 (6 bases). Germline V CDR1 and CDR2: ENHRY, SYGVKD. The CDR3 loop spans 16 amino acids. V dropped 4 bases and J dropped 4 bases, with 17 bases sitting between them. In DNA form, the CDR3 reads TGTGCCATCAGTGGTCTCCTCGGGGGGCTCGGAAACACCATATATTTT. Its protein product is CAISGLLGGLGNTIYF.

This rearrangement joins TRBV5-8 to TRBJ1-2, with 8 bases fitting TRBD1. Germline CDR1 and CDR2: SGHTS and YDEGEE. V lost 0 bases to trimming and J lost 5 bases; unmatched junction nucleotides: 12. The CDR3 contains 17 residues. The CDR3 nucleotides read TGTGCCAGCAGCTTGGCTGGAGCAGGGGGCTTATTGTATGGCTACACCTTC. This codes for CASSLAGAGGLLYGYTF. Full variable domain (outside the CDR3, taken from reference TRBV5-8 and TRBJ1-2): EAGVTQSPTHLIKTRGQQATLRCSPISGHTSVYWYQQALGLGLQFLLWYDEGEERNRGNFPPRFSGRQFPNYSSELNVNALELEDSALYLCASSLAGAGGLLYGYTFGSGTRLTVV.

The gene calls are TRBV12-3 or TRBV12-4 and TRBJ2-2; D remains ambiguous. V was shortened by 5 bases and J by 1 base, with 5 bases between the two germline ends. This CDR3 region has 13 residues. Here the CDR3 reads CASSSRNTGELFF. CDR3 coding DNA: TGTGCCAGCAGTAGTAGGAACACCGGGGAGCTGTTTTTT.

The chain combines TRBV10-1 with TRBJ2-7; 8 bases align to TRBD2. The CDR3 extends over 18 amino acids. The V gene end was trimmed by 0 bases and the J gene end by 3 bases; junction bases not matched to a gene: 13. Looked up from germline, CDR1 is WNHNN and CDR2 is SYGVQD (reference sequence). In nucleotides, the CDR3 is TGCGCCAGCAGTGAGTCGGAATGGGCTAGCGGGTCGTTCTACGAGCAGTACTTC. It codes for CASSESEWASGSFYEQYF.

This clone appeared a few times. V gene TRBV12-5 combines with J gene TRBJ2-3; 8 bases are shared with TRBD2. In germline, CDR1 is LGHNT, CDR2 FRNRAP. With V trimmed by 11 bases and J by 4 bases, 8 bases remained unmatched. The CDR3 has 13 residues. This CDR3 is CAFPRGGPDTQYF. The CDR3 DNA follows: TGTGCTTTCCCCCGGGGGGGGCCAGATACGCAGTATTTT.

The chain combines TRBV12-3 or TRBV12-4 with TRBJ2-1; weak D call: TRBD2 (5 bases). V was clipped by 3 bases and J by 2 bases, with 5 bases between them. CDR3 length: 13 residues. CDR3 nucleotides: TGTGCCAGCAGTTTCGGGACCTACAATGAGCAGTTCTTC. Encoded protein: CASSFGTYNEQFF.

The chain joins TRBV7-9 to TRBJ1-4, with 7 positions matching TRBD1. V dropped 4 bases and J dropped 8; count of bases not matched to a gene: 10. CDR1 is SEHNR, CDR2 FQNEAQ, per germline (reference sequence). CDR3 size: 15 residues. The CDR3 here is CASSSNRGGSEKLFF. CDR3 coding DNA: TGTGCCAGCAGCTCAAACAGGGGAGGCAGCGAAAAACTGTTTTTT.

This chain links TRBV7-9 with TRBJ2-1, with TRBD2 matching over 7 bases. J was trimmed by 4 bases and V by 5 bases; bases with no gene match: 11. This CDR3 region has 16 residues. Per the germline V gene, CDR1 is SEHNR and CDR2 is FQNEAQ (reference sequence). Written as DNA, the CDR3 is TGTGCCAGCAGCCCCCTGGGGCTAGCGGCATACAATGAGCAGTTCTTC. Translating gives CASSPLGLAAYNEQFF.

The chain links TRBV4-3 to TRBJ2-5; the D is unclear. V shed 0 bases and J shed 3 bases, with 11 bases lying between them. The V gene's germline CDR1 is LGHNA and CDR2 YSLEER. The CDR3 has 15 amino acids. Here the CDR3 DNA reads TGCGCCAGCAGCCAAGATTACAGCCAAAAAGAGACCCAGTACTTC. This translates into CASSQDYSQKETQYF.

The chain has TRBV7-8 and TRBJ2-3; tentative D call: TRBD2 (5 bases). Germline CDR1 is SGHVS and CDR2 is FQNEAQ. The CDR3 is made up of 18 amino acids. Trimming left V 3 bases short and J 1 base short, with 20 bases between. The CDR3 DNA sequence: TGTGCCAGCAGCTTTCTCCAGACTACCTCGGCCGGCACAGATACGCAGTATTTT. Protein product: CASSFLQTTSAGTDTQYF.

The gene calls are TRBV7-9 and TRBJ1-5; D is unclear. Germline V CDR1 and CDR2: SEHNR, FQNEAQ (reference sequence). The CDR3 sequence is 14 residues long. V was trimmed by 5 bases and J by 2 bases, leaving 10 bases between them. The CDR3: CASSTVGGNQPQHF. DNA for the CDR3: TGTGCCAGCAGCACCGTAGGAGGCAATCAGCCCCAGCATTTT.

The chain recombines TRBV19 with TRBJ2-1, with 12 bases identical to TRBD2. The CDR3 extends over 15 amino acids. V lost 6 bases, J lost 9 bases, and 9 bases stayed unmatched. Germline V CDR1 and CDR2: LNHDA, SQIVND (reference sequence). CDR3 DNA sequence: TGTGCCAGTAGAAGCTCTAGCGGGAGGGGGCTTGAGCAGTTCTTC. This sequence encodes CASRSSSGRGLEQFF.

Only a few counts were recorded for this clone. The V call is TRBV3-1 (or the pseudogene TRBV3-2), the J call TRBJ2-7, with D uncertain. V was trimmed by 1 base and J by 9 bases, leaving 10 bases between them. Germline V gives CDR1 LGHDT, CDR2 YNNKEL (reference sequence). The CDR3 runs 12 residues. The CDR3 loop is CASSQGLDSQYF. In DNA form, the CDR3 reads TGTGCCAGCAGCCAAGGGCTAGATTCGCAGTACTTC.

The chain links TRBV7-2 to TRBJ2-2; 7 nucleotides match TRBD2. The length of the CDR3 is 16 residues. CDR1 is SGHTA, CDR2 FQGNSA, per germline. V was pared by 1 base and J by 7 bases, with 9 bases of the junction left unmatched. The CDR3 sequence is CASSLDTFGGGGELFF. The CDR3, as DNA: TGTGCCAGCAGCTTAGATACCTTCGGCGGGGGCGGGGAGCTGTTTTTT.